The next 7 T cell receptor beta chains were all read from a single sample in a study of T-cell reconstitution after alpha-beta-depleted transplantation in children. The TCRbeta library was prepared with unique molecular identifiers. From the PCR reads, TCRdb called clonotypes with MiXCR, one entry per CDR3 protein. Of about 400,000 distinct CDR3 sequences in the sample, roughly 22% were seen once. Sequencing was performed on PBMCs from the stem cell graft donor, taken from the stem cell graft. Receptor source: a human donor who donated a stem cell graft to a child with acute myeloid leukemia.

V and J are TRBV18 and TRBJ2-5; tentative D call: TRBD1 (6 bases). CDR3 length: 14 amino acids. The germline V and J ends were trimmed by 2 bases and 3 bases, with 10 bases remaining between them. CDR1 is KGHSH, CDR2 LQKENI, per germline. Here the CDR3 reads CASSPIGQKETQYF. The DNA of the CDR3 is TGTGCCAGCTCACCAATCGGACAGAAAGAGACCCAGTACTTC.

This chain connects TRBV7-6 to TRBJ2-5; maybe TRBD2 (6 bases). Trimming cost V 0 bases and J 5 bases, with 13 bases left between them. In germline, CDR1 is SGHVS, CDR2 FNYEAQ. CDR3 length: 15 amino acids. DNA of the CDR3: TGTGCCAGCAGCTTAGCTAACCAAGGGAGGGAGACCCAGTACTTC. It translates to CASSLANQGRETQYF. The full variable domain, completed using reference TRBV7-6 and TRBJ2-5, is GAGVSQSPRYKVTKRGQDVALRCDPISGHVSLYWYRQALGQGPEFLTYFNYEAQQDKSGLPNDRFSAERPEGSISTLTIQRTEQRDSAMYRCASSLANQGRETQYFGPGTRLLVL.

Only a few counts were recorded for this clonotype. For the CDR3, the DNA is TGTGCCACCAGCCAGACTAGCGGGATCACAGATACGCAGTATTTT. It codes for CATSQTSGITDTQYF. The chain links TRBV15 to TRBJ2-3; 11 positions match TRBD2. The CDR3 has 15 amino acids. The germline V gene has CDR1 LNHNV and CDR2 YYDKDF (reference sequence). J was trimmed by 2 bases and V by 5 bases; bases with no gene match: 3.

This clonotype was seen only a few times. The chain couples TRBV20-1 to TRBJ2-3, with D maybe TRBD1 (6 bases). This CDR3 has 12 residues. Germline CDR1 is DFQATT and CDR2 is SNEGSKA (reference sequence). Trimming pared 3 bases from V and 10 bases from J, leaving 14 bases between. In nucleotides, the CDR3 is TGCAGTGCTAGCAGGACAGTTCAACCGCAGTATTTT. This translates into CSASRTVQPQYF.

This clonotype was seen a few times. The DNA of the CDR3 is TGTGCCATCAGTGAGCCGGGACAAGACTACGAGCAGTACTTC. It encodes CAISEPGQDYEQYF. J is TRBJ2-7 and V is TRBV10-3, with D perhaps matching TRBD1 (6 bases). With 2 bases removed from V and 3 bases from J, the gap between germline ends came to 11 bases. Germline loops: CDR1 ENHRY, CDR2 SYGVKD. CDR3 length equals 14 residues.

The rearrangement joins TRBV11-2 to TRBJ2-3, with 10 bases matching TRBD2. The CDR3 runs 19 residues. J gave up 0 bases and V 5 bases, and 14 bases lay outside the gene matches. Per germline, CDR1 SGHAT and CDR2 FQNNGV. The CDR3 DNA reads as TGTGCCAGCAGCCCCCCCCGGAGCGGGAGGGGATCTAGCACAGATACGCAGTATTTT. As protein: CASSPPRSGRGSSTDTQYF.

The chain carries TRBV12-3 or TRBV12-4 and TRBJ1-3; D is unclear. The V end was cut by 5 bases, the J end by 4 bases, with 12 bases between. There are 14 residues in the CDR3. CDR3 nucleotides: TGTGCCAGCAGTCCTTCCTATGGGGGAAACACCATATATTTT. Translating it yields CASSPSYGGNTIYF.